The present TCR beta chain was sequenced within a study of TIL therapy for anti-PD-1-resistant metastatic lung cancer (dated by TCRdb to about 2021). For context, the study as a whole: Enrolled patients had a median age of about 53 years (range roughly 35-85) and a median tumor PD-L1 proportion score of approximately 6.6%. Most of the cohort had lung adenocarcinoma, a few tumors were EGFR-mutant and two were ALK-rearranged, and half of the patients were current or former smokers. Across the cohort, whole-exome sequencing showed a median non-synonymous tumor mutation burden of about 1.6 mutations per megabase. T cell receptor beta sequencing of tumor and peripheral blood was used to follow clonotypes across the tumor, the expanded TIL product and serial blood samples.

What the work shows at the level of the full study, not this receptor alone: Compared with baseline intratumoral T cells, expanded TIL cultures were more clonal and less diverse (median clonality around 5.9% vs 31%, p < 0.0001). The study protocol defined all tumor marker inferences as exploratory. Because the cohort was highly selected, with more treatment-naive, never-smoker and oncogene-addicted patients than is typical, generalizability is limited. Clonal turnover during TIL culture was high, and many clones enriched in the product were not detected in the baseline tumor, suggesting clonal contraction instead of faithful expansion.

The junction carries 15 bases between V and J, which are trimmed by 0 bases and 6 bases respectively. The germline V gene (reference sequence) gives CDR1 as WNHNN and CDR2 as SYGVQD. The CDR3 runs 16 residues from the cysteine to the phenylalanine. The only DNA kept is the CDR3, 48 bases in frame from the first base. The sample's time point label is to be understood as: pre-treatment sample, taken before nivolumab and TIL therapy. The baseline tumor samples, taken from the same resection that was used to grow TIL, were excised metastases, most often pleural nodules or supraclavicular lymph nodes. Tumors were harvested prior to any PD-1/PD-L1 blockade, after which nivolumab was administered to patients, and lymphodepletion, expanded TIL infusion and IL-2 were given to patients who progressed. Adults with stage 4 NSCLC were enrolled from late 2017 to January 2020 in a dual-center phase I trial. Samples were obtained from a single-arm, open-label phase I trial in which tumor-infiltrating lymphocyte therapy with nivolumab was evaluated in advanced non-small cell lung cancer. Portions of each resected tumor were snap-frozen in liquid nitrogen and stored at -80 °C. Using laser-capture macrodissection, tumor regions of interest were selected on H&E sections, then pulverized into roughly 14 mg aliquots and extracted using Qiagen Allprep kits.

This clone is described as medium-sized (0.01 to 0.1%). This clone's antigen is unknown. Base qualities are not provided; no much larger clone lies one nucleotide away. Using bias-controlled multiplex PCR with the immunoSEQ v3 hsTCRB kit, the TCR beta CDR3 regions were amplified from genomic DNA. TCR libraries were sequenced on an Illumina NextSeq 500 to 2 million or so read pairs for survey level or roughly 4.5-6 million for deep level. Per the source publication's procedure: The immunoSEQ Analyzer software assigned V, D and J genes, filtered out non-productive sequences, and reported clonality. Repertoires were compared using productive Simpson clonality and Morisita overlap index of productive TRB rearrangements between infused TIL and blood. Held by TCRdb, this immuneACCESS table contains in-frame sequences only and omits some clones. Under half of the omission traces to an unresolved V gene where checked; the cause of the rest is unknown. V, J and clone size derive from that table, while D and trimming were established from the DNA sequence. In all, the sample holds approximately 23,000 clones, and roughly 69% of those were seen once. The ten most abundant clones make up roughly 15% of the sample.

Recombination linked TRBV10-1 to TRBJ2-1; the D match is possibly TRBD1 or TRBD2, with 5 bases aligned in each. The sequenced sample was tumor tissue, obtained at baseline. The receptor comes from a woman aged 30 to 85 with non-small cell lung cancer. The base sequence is TGCGCCAGCAGTGAGTCCTCAGGGCTAGCAATCAATGAGCAGTTCTTC. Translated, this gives CASSESSGLAINEQFF.